This T cell receptor beta chain was sequenced in a study of cytomegalovirus exposure and HLA in healthy donors. Overall study results and limits: Most likely, a cluster of highly shared sequence variants arose as a sequencing artifact.

This PCR relied on a set of 60 Vbeta primers and 13 Jbeta primers. The method was immunoSEQ multiplex PCR; TCRdb's version includes in-frame clones alone and lacks a portion of them. The sample has some 100,000 clones; more than 60% are singletons. Participants comprised healthy donors of bone marrow. V lost 7 bases and J lost 5; bases outside the gene matches: 11. The CDR3 spans 14 residues. Per germline, CDR1 SGHRS and CDR2 YFSETQ. Notes on this clone: Its antigen is as yet unknown.

Source material: PBMCs. The chain uses TRBV5-1 and TRBJ2-5, with 7 bases fitting TRBD1. This receptor was obtained from a woman younger than 30 in good health and CMV-seropositive. The CDR3 region has the DNA TGCGCCAGCGTTGCCTCGACAGGGTCCGAGACCCAGTACTTC. Protein product: CASVASTGSETQYF.